This TCR beta chain originates from a study of identical twins. Study findings and constraints: Potential partial confounding of zero-insertion analyses by invariant MAIT and iNKT cells was noted. Models predicted less out-of-frame TCR alpha sharing in monozygotic twins than was found. There were fewer insertions in abundant cord blood beta clonotypes, but memory repertoires showed no such pattern. Compared with unrelated sharing, twin-shared out-of-frame alpha sequences had more low-probability sequences.

TCRdb independently ran MiXCR on the 5' RACE reads; one entry per CDR3 protein. The sample consists of about 150,000 distinct CDR3 sequences, under 4.5% of them appearing once. Ten or more counts support this clonotype. The antigen remains undetermined. This TCR was recovered from a man younger than 35 in good health. Sequencing used memory T cells sorted from blood.

The CDR3 bases are TGTGCCAGCAGCCAAGATTTGGCAGCGGAGACCCAGTACTTC. Translating gives CASSQDLAAETQYF. The rearrangement links TRBV14 to TRBJ2-5; D unresolved. Trimming took 0 bases from V and 5 from J, leaving 10 bases between them. Germline V lookup: CDR1 SGHDN, CDR2 FVKESK. The CDR3 consists of 14 residues.